One TCR beta chain is described in this entry. The antigen is undetermined. Sorted out of PBMCs were CD4+ T cells and CD8+ T cells. The data originate from a study of CD8+ T cells in alopecia areata. The overall study: A 6-month period off drug followed tofacitinib, which lasted 6 to 18 months.

Study results and caveats: TCRs were shared less clearly across patients than in mice, possibly for HLA-related reasons. Tissue-resident alphabeta T cells belonging to normal skin likewise get sequenced within scalp specimens.

As the sequencing template, cDNA was produced by extracting RNA and reverse transcribing it. Using immunoSEQ multiplex PCR, the repertoire was profiled, and TCRdb retains in-frame clones only, with some absent. The profile shows around 250,000 clones, approximately 61% of them singletons. The input for sequencing was CD4+ T cells sorted from blood, taken at week 0. The clonotype comes from a human donor with alopecia areata.

DNA for the CDR3: TGTGCCTGGAGCCCGGTGCTTTCCTATAATTCACCCCTCCACTTT. It encodes CAWSPVLSYNSPLHF. The V call is TRBV30, the J call TRBJ1-6; D not certain. CDR3 length: 15 amino acids. Germline V gene sequence: CDR1 GTSNPN, CDR2 SVGIG (reference sequence). The V end lost 3 bases, the J end lost 1 base, and 10 bases lay between the germline ends. Looking up the rest from reference TRBV30 and TRBJ1-6 gives the full variable domain: SQTIHQWPATLVQPVGSPLSLECTVEGTSNPNLYWYRQAAGRGLQLLFYSVGIGQISSEVPQNLSASRPQDRQFILSSKKLLLSDSGFYLCAWSPVLSYNSPLHFGNGTRLTVT.